This T cell receptor beta chain was identified in a study of shared clonotypes between healthy human individuals. Measured with immunoSEQ multiplex PCR; TCRdb has only the in-frame clones, and not every one. The sample lists around 2.5 million clones; more than 85% were seen once. Regarding this clone: Distinct nucleotide sequences in the sample also encode this CDR3.

V gave up 6 bases and J gave up 8 bases; unmatched junction bases: 4. The CDR3 contains 12 residues. Germline V gives CDR1 SNHLY, CDR2 FYNNEI. This receptor was identified in a man between 18 and 29 years old in good health. Some clones in this sample may be carry-over from other donors' samples. Sequencing input: naive CD4+ T cells from PBMCs. Subset specified: CD45RA+ positively selected. V is TRBV2 and J is TRBJ1-2; 9 bases are a match to TRBD1. CDR3: CASRDRGGGYTF. CDR3 nucleotide sequence: TGTGCCAGCAGGGACAGGGGTGGGGGCTACACCTTC.